These 12 T cell receptor beta chains originate from one sample sequenced in a study of blood T cell repertoires in COVID-19. The repertoire was sequenced with immunoSEQ multiplex PCR; TCRdb's copy has only in-frame clones and lacks some. The repertoire holds under 200,000 clones, with 70% to 90% as singletons. Sequenced sample: peripheral blood. These receptors were obtained from a man in his sixties with active or convalescent COVID-19.

The rearrangement links TRBV6-5 to TRBJ2-3, with 9 bases aligning to TRBD2. V lost 6 bases to trimming and J lost 0 bases; unmatched junction nucleotides: 1. CDR1 and CDR2 from the germline V gene are MNHEY and SVGAGI. The CDR3 consists of 14 residues. The CDR3: CASRLAGSTDTQYF. Written as DNA, the CDR3 is TGTGCCAGCAGGCTAGCGGGAAGCACAGATACGCAGTATTTT.

The chain is built from TRBV19 and TRBJ1-4; 8 nucleotides match TRBD1. This CDR3 has 14 residues. Germline-derived CDR1 and CDR2 are LNHDA and SQIVND (reference sequence). J lost 8 bases, V lost 5 bases, and 7 bases had no gene match. CDR3 DNA sequence: TGTGCCAGTAGTCTCCGGACAGGGCACGAAAAACTGTTTTTT. Amino acid sequence: CASSLRTGHEKLFF.

The J gene is TRBJ2-5, the V gene TRBV18; D gene ambiguous. Germline CDR1 reads KGHSH; CDR2 reads LQKENI. V was shortened by 3 bases and J by 5 bases, with 13 bases between the two germline ends. The CDR3 contains 14 residues. CDR3 sequence: CASSPSSPRETQYF. The CDR3 coding sequence is TGTGCCAGCTCACCGAGTTCACCTAGGGAGACCCAGTACTTC.

V usage is TRBV5-5 and J usage is TRBJ1-6; 10 positions agree with TRBD1. There are 15 residues in the CDR3. Germline assignment: CDR1 SGHKS and CDR2 YYEKEE (reference sequence). V gave up 5 bases and J gave up 10 bases; unmatched junction bases: 9. The DNA of the CDR3 is TGTGCCAGCAGTTCGGACAGGGGGACGGGGTCACCCCTCCACTTT. It codes for CASSSDRGTGSPLHF.

This clone appeared a single time. V and J are TRBV20-1 and TRBJ2-1, with 7 bases aligning to TRBD1. CDR3 length equals 10 residues. The germline V gene has CDR1 DFQATT and CDR2 SNEGSKA (reference sequence). The CDR3 loop is CSAGQVEQFF. DNA of the CDR3: TGCAGCGCTGGACAGGTTGAGCAGTTCTTC.

The rearrangement uses TRBV6-6 and TRBJ2-7, with D perhaps TRBD2 (6 bases). Germline CDR1 MNHNY, CDR2 SVGAGI (reference sequence). CDR3 length equals 13 residues. V lost 6 bases to trimming and J lost 4 bases, with 13 bases between them. As DNA, the CDR3 is TGTGCCAGCAGGCTAGGGACTTCGTACGAGCAGTACTTC. Its protein is CASRLGTSYEQYF.

V is TRBV12-5 and J is TRBJ1-1; maybe TRBD1 (6 bases). The CDR3 spans 13 residues. The V gene's germline CDR1 is LGHNT and CDR2 FRNRAP. The V end was cut by 6 bases, the J end by 5 bases, with 13 bases between. The CDR3 reads CASGSNRETEAFF. CDR3 in DNA: TGTGCTAGTGGCTCGAACAGGGAAACTGAAGCTTTCTTT.

The chain combines TRBV5-6 with TRBJ2-1, with 8 bases matching TRBD2. The junction had 5 bases not matched to a gene; V was cut back by 2 bases and J by 7 bases. The germline gives CDR1 SGHDT, CDR2 YYEEEE. The CDR3 consists of 14 residues. The CDR3 DNA follows: TGTGCCAGCAGCTTCCCGGGGGGGCAGAATGAGCAGTTCTTC. This codes for CASSFPGGQNEQFF.

The chain carries TRBV27 and TRBJ1-5, with TRBD1 matching over 11 bases. This CDR3 comprises 16 residues. CDR1 and CDR2 from the germline V gene are MNHEY and SMNVEV (reference sequence). V dropped 6 bases and J dropped 2; count of bases not matched to a gene: 6. The CDR3, as DNA: TGTGCCAGCAGCCGGGACAGGGGGTCGGGCAATCAGCCCCAGCATTTT. Its protein product is CASSRDRGSGNQPQHF.

The table lists this clone with a count of one. This rearrangement joins TRBV11-2 to TRBJ2-5, with 11 bases lining up with TRBD2. V lost 1 base and J lost 7; bases outside the gene matches: 11. This CDR3 has 17 amino acids. Germline V gives CDR1 SGHAT, CDR2 FQNNGV. The CDR3 sequence is CASSLGWPSGGPRTQYF. The CDR3 region has the DNA TGTGCCAGCAGCTTAGGATGGCCTAGCGGGGGGCCGAGGACCCAGTACTTC. The variable domain in full, completed from reference TRBV11-2 and TRBJ2-5, reads EAGVAQSPRYKIIEKRQSVAFWCNPISGHATLYWYQQILGQGPKLLIQFQNNGVVDDSQLPKDRFSAERLKGVDSTLKIQPAKLEDSAVYLCASSLGWPSGGPRTQYFGPGTRLLVL.

This chain uses TRBV25-1 with TRBJ2-2; D perhaps matches TRBD1 (6 bases). CDR3 length: 16 residues. The V gene lost 3 bases and the J gene lost 6 bases, with 17 bases spanning the gap. In germline, CDR1 is MGHDK, CDR2 SYGVNS. CDR3 bases: TGTGCCAGCAGTGAGACGGGGCGGACAGACCCCGGGGAGCTGTTTTTT. Translating gives CASSETGRTDPGELFF.

The chain combines TRBV7-3 with TRBJ1-6; a weak D match, TRBD1 (6 bases). The V gene lost 5 bases and the J gene lost 0 bases, with 14 bases spanning the gap. The CDR3 totals 17 residues. In germline, CDR1 is SGHTA, CDR2 FQGTGA. CDR3 in DNA: TGTGCCAGCAGCCCCCTGGACAGCACCTCCTATAATTCACCCCTCCACTTT. It specifies CASSPLDSTSYNSPLHF.